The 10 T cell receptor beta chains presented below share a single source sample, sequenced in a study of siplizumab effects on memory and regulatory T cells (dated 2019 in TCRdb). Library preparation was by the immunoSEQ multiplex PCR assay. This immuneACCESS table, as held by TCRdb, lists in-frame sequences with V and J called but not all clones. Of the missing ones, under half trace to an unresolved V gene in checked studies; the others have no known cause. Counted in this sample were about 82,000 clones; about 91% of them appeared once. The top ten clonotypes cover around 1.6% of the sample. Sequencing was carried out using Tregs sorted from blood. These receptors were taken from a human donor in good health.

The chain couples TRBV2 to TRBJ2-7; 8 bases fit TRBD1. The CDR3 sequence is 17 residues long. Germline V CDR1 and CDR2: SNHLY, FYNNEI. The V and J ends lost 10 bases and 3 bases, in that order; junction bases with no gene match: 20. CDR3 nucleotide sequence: TGTGCCATCATAAAACGATCCGGGACAGGTGGTGACTACGAGCAGTACTTC. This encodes CAIIKRSGTGGDYEQYF. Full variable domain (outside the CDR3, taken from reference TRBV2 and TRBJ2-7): EPEVTQTPSHQVTQMGQEVILRCVPISNHLYFYWYRQILGQKVEFLVSFYNNEISEKSEIFDDQFSVERPDGSNFTLKIRSTKLEDSAMYFCAIIKRSGTGGDYEQYFGPGTRLTVT.

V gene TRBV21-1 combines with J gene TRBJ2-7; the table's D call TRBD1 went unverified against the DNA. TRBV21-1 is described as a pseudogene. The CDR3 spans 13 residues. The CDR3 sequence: CASSKRQPYEQYF. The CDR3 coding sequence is TGTGCCAGCAGCAAAAGACAGCCCTACGAGCAGTACTTC.

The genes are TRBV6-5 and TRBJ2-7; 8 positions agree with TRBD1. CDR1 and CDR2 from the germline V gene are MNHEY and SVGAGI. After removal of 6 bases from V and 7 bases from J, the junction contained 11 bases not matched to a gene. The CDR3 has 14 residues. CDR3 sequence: CASRNPGQALEQYF. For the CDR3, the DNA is TGTGCCAGCAGAAACCCGGGACAGGCTTTGGAGCAGTACTTC.

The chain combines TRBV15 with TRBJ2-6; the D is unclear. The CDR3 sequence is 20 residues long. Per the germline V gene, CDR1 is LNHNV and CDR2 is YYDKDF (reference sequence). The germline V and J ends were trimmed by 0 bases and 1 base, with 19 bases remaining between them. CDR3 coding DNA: TGTGCCACCAGCAGAGATGGTAGGCGGACGGTGCTTTCTGGGGCCAACGTCCTGACTTTC. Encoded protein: CATSRDGRRTVLSGANVLTF.

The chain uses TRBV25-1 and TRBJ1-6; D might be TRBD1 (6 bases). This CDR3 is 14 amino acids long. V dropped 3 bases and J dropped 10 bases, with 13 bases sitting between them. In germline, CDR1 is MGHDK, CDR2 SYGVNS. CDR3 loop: CASSDTRGVSPLHF. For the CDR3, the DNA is TGTGCCAGCAGTGACACCAGGGGTGTGTCACCCCTCCACTTT.

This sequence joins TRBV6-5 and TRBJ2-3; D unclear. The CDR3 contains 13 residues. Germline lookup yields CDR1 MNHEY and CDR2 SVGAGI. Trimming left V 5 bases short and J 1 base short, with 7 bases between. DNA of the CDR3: TGTGCCAGCAGTCTCGACCGCACAGATACGCAGTATTTT. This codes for CASSLDRTDTQYF.

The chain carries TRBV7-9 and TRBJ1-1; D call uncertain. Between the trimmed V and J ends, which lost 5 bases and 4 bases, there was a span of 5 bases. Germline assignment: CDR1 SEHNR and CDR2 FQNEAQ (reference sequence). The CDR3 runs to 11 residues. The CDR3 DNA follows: TGTGCCAGCAGCCCCGCCACTGAAGCTTTCTTT. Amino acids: CASSPATEAFF.

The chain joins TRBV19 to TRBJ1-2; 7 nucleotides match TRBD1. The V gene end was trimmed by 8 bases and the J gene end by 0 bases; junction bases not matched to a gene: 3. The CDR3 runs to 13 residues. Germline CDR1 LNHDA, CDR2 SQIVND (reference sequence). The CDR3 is CASQGVANYGYTF. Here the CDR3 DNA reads TGTGCCAGTCAGGGGGTAGCTAACTATGGCTACACCTTC.

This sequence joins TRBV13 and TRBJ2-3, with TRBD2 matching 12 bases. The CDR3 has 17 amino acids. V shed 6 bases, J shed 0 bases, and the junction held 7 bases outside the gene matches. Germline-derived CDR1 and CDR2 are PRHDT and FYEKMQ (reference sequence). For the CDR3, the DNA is TGTGCCAGCAGACAACTAGCGGGGGGTATAAGCACAGATACGCAGTATTTT. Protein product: CASRQLAGGISTDTQYF.

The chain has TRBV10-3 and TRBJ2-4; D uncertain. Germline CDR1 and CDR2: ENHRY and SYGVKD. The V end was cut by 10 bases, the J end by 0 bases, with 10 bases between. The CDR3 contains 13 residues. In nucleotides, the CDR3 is TGTGCCACCTCCTCACTAGCCAAAAACATTCAGTACTTC. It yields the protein CATSSLAKNIQYF.